One and the same sample provided the 30 T cell receptor beta chains below, sequenced in a study of shared clonotypes between healthy human individuals. Libraries were prepared by immunoSEQ multiplex PCR; TCRdb keeps only in-frame clonotypes and omits some of them. Of roughly 1,500,000 clones in the sample, less than 99% were seen once. The sample was naive CD4+ T cells sorted from blood. This sample's subset: CD45RA+ positively selected. Receptors originate from a man under 40 in good health.

The chain is built from TRBV7-8 and TRBJ2-7; TRBD1 matches 11 bases. Per germline, CDR1 SGHVS and CDR2 FQNEAQ. This CDR3 contains 15 residues. The trim removed 0 bases at V and 5 bases at J, leaving 3 bases unmatched. The CDR3 nucleotides read TGTGCCAGCAGCTTAGCCGGGACAGGGGGGAACGAGCAGTACTTC. Translating gives CASSLAGTGGNEQYF.

V gene TRBV6-1 combines with J gene TRBJ2-3, with 9 bases that match TRBD1. Germline trimming cut 4 bases from V and 2 bases from J; bases unmatched to any gene: 4. The CDR3 contains 15 residues. Germline V lookup: CDR1 MNHNS, CDR2 SASEGT. This chain's CDR3 is CASSGGQGPTDTQYF. CDR3 in DNA: TGTGCCAGCAGTGGGGGACAGGGCCCCACAGATACGCAGTATTTT.

The chain recombines TRBV6-1 with TRBJ1-1; tentatively, D is TRBD1 (5 bases). Germline assignment: CDR1 MNHNS and CDR2 SASEGT. This CDR3 is built from 13 residues. Between the trimmed V and J ends, which lost 2 bases and 11 bases, there was a span of 15 bases. CDR3 sequence: CASSELDIERAFF. Here the CDR3 DNA reads TGTGCCAGCAGTGAATTGGACATAGAAAGGGCTTTCTTT.

CDR3 region: CASTNTEAFF. DNA of the CDR3: TGTGCCAGTACTAACACTGAAGCTTTCTTT. The V and J genes are TRBV28 and TRBJ1-1; no clear D gene. The CDR3 is 10 amino acids. Trimming removed 9 bases at V and 2 bases at J, with 4 bases between. The germline V gene encodes CDR1 MDHEN and CDR2 SYDVKM.

In its sample, this clone was seen once. The rearrangement links TRBV2 to TRBJ2-2; a possible D gene is TRBD2 (6 bases). From germline, CDR1 is SNHLY and CDR2 FYNNEI. Trimming took 8 bases from V and 5 from J, leaving 15 bases between them. The CDR3 extends over 14 amino acids. CDR3 nucleotides: TGTGCCAGCTTAGGAACTAGCATGACCGGGGAGCTGTTTTTT. Translating gives CASLGTSMTGELFF.

The chain joins TRBV7-8 to TRBJ1-5; 7 nucleotides match TRBD1. Germline V gene lookup returns CDR1 SGHVS and CDR2 FQNEAQ. V lost 5 bases and J lost 5; bases outside the gene matches: 18. There are 18 residues in the CDR3. This CDR3 is CASSPNRGTARWDQPQHF. For the CDR3, the DNA is TGTGCCAGCAGCCCCAATCGCGGGACAGCCAGGTGGGATCAGCCCCAGCATTTT.

J is TRBJ2-7 and V is TRBV5-1; D is tentatively TRBD1 or TRBD2 (5 bases each). Trimming stripped 3 bases from V and 1 base from J, with 17 bases between. The CDR3 is 16 amino acids. Germline V gene data show CDR1 as SGHRS and CDR2 as YFSETQ. CDR3 coding DNA: TGCGCCAGCAGCTGGGGACCGGGACGCAAATCCTACGAGCAGTACTTC. The encoded protein is CASSWGPGRKSYEQYF.

This chain links TRBV18 with TRBJ1-5; D is undetermined. Trimming removed 2 bases at V and 0 bases at J, with 14 bases between. CDR1 is KGHSH, CDR2 LQKENI, per germline. The CDR3 contains 17 residues. CDR3 sequence (DNA): TGTGCCAGCTCACCAGGGGATTCCAGATATAGCAATCAGCCCCAGCATTTT. Residues: CASSPGDSRYSNQPQHF.

Comment on this clone: This CDR3 is also generated by other DNA sequences in the sample. The rearrangement links TRBV28 to TRBJ2-1, with D perhaps matching TRBD2 (5 bases). CDR1 is MDHEN and CDR2 is SYDVKM in the germline V gene. This CDR3 contains 16 residues. Trimming removed 5 bases from V and 0 bases from J, with 14 bases in between. The CDR3: CASSVPSGSSYNEQFF. The CDR3, as DNA: TGTGCCAGCAGTGTACCAAGCGGAAGCTCCTACAATGAGCAGTTCTTC.

In the case of this clone: In the same sample, other DNA sequences code for this CDR3. The chain uses TRBV5-1 and TRBJ1-2; D ambiguous. Germline V gene lookup returns CDR1 SGHRS and CDR2 YFSETQ. V shed 4 bases and J shed 7 bases, with 20 bases lying between them. This CDR3 has 15 amino acids. The CDR3 DNA reads TGCGCCAGCAGCCCGTACCTCACCGCCAGGTTTGGCTACACCTTC. Its protein is CASSPYLTARFGYTF.

The chain links TRBV9 to TRBJ2-7; 8 bases fit TRBD2. V was pared by 0 bases and J by 6 bases, with 14 bases of the junction left unmatched. The germline V gene has CDR1 SGDLS and CDR2 YYNGEE. The CDR3 extends over 17 amino acids. CDR3 sequence: CASSVGLVGGAPGEQYF. The CDR3 nucleotides are TGTGCCAGCAGCGTAGGACTCGTCGGGGGGGCGCCTGGCGAGCAGTACTTC.

CDR3: CASSEFNNEQFF. CDR3 bases: TGCGCCAGCAGTGAATTTAACAATGAGCAGTTCTTC. The chain links TRBV10-1 to TRBJ2-1; D is ambiguous. The germline V and J ends were trimmed by 3 bases and 5 bases, with 5 bases remaining between them. The CDR3 consists of 12 residues. Germline values: CDR1 WNHNN, CDR2 SYGVQD (reference sequence).

The gene calls are TRBV5-6 and TRBJ1-3; D possibly corresponds to TRBD1 (5 bases). V shed 3 bases and J shed 2 bases, with 9 bases lying between them. The CDR3 contains 14 residues. CDR1 is SGHDT, CDR2 YYEEEE, per germline. The CDR3, as DNA: TGTGCCAGCAGCTCGATCAGGGCTGGAAACACCATATATTTT. Translation: CASSSIRAGNTIYF.

This sequence joins TRBV30 and TRBJ2-7, with a tentative D call TRBD2 (6 bases). CDR3 size: 17 residues. Germline-derived CDR1 and CDR2 are GTSNPN and SVGIG (reference sequence). Deletions cut 0 bases from V and 6 bases from J, with 24 bases between. The CDR3 loop reads CAWSVPGAAGSFSEQYF. CDR3 in DNA: TGTGCCTGGAGTGTACCTGGGGCTGCGGGAAGTTTCAGCGAGCAGTACTTC.

The V call is TRBV5-1, the J call TRBJ1-1; unclear D gene. Germline loops: CDR1 SGHRS, CDR2 YFSETQ. Trimming removed 2 bases at V and 1 base at J, with 9 bases between. The CDR3 totals 14 residues. Here the CDR3 DNA reads TGCGCCAGCAGCTTCCGATCGGGGAACACTGAAGCTTTCTTT. It is translated as CASSFRSGNTEAFF.

The chain employs TRBV25-1 and TRBJ2-7; 7 nucleotides match TRBD1. This CDR3 contains 14 residues. Germline V gene lookup returns CDR1 MGHDK and CDR2 SYGVNS. V lost 2 bases, J lost 3 bases, and 4 bases stayed unmatched. CDR3 loop: CASSEPTGSYEQYF. Written as DNA, the CDR3 is TGTGCCAGCAGTGAACCGACAGGGAGCTACGAGCAGTACTTC.

V is TRBV5-1 and J is TRBJ2-2; D not resolved. Per the germline V gene, CDR1 is SGHRS and CDR2 is YFSETQ. The V gene lost 2 bases and the J gene lost 1 base, with 12 bases spanning the gap. The CDR3 runs to 16 residues. The CDR3 region is CASSFFGRMNTGELFF. The CDR3 coding sequence is TGCGCCAGCAGCTTTTTTGGACGGATGAACACCGGGGAGCTGTTTTTT.

This clone was picked up one time. The CDR3 spells CASVLHNTGELFF. The CDR3 coding sequence is TGTGCCAGCGTCCTCCACAACACCGGGGAGCTGTTTTTT. This chain uses TRBV7-9 with TRBJ2-2; D gene unclear. V shed 8 bases and J shed 2 bases, with 9 bases lying between them. This CDR3 has 13 amino acids. CDR1 is SEHNR, CDR2 FQNEAQ, per germline (reference sequence).

This chain links TRBV11-2 with TRBJ2-7, with a weak D call TRBD2 (6 bases). Trimming took off 2 bases at V and 0 bases at J, with 11 bases between the two ends. Germline V gene sequence: CDR1 SGHAT, CDR2 FQNNGV. This CDR3 is 15 amino acids long. CDR3 residues: CASSLNRDSSYEQYF. CDR3 DNA: TGTGCCAGCAGCTTAAACCGGGACTCCTCCTACGAGCAGTACTTC.

The genes are TRBV28 and TRBJ2-7; D perhaps matches TRBD2 (5 bases). Germline assignment: CDR1 MDHEN and CDR2 SYDVKM. The germline V and J ends were trimmed by 6 bases and 6 bases, with 21 bases remaining between them. The CDR3 is 15 residues long. The CDR3 nucleotides are TGTGCCAGCAGCACCCCACTAGGACTGGTTAGCGAGCAGTACTTC. Amino acids: CASSTPLGLVSEQYF. Full variable domain (missing parts from reference TRBV28 and TRBJ2-7): DVKVTQSSRYLVKRTGEKVFLECVQDMDHENMFWYRQDPGLGLRLIYFSYDVKMKEKGDIPEGYSVSREKKERFSLILESASTNQTSMYLCASSTPLGLVSEQYFGPGTRLTVT.

This sequence joins TRBV18 and TRBJ2-1, with D perhaps matching TRBD1 (6 bases). The CDR3 consists of 15 residues. V was pared by 3 bases and J by 2 bases, with 11 bases between. Germline V gene sequence: CDR1 KGHSH, CDR2 LQKENI. CDR3 amino acids: CASSPMTGTYNEQFF. CDR3 coding DNA: TGTGCCAGCTCACCGATGACAGGCACCTACAATGAGCAGTTCTTC.

The rearrangement uses TRBV28 and TRBJ2-1; D not certain. V was shortened by 3 bases and J by 5 bases, with 8 bases between the two germline ends. Germline V gene data show CDR1 as MDHEN and CDR2 as SYDVKM. This CDR3 region has 13 residues. DNA for the CDR3: TGTGCCAGCAGTTTCCTGTTCAACAATGAGCAGTTCTTC. Translation: CASSFLFNNEQFF.

The chain links TRBV5-4 to TRBJ1-2; D uncertain. The CDR3 extends over 14 amino acids. The V end was cut by 0 bases, the J end by 8 bases, with 14 bases between. Germline CDR1 is SGHNT and CDR2 is YYREEE (reference sequence). The CDR3 spells CASSLEGPGSGYTF. The CDR3 nucleotides read TGTGCCAGCAGCTTGGAGGGCCCTGGATCGGGCTACACCTTC.

This chain uses TRBV7-8 with TRBJ2-1; D is uncertain. CDR3 size: 16 residues. Between the trimmed V and J ends, which lost 2 bases and 6 bases, there was a span of 17 bases. Germline CDR1 reads SGHVS; CDR2 reads FQNEAQ. The CDR3 coding sequence is TGTGCCAGCAGCTTAAAACTATTCCAAGGTGCCAATGAGCAGTTCTTC. It translates to CASSLKLFQGANEQFF.

The chain links TRBV5-5 to TRBJ2-1; 7 bases map to TRBD1. J lost 7 bases, V lost 4 bases, and 8 bases had no gene match. In germline, CDR1 is SGHKS, CDR2 YYEKEE (reference sequence). CDR3 length: 14 residues. The CDR3 spells CASSARQGGNEQFF. The CDR3 nucleotides are TGTGCCAGCAGCGCCCGACAGGGCGGGAATGAGCAGTTCTTC.

CDR3 in DNA: TGTGCCAGCAGCGAGGGGTCAAGGAATCAGCCCCAGCATTTT. It yields the protein CASSEGSRNQPQHF. J is TRBJ1-5 and V is TRBV9; weak D call: TRBD1 (5 bases). The CDR3 runs to 14 residues. V was pared by 3 bases and J by 4 bases, with 11 bases between. Germline CDR1 reads SGDLS; CDR2 reads YYNGEE.

The chain employs TRBV4-3 and TRBJ2-2, with D possibly TRBD2 on 6 matching bases. With 4 bases removed from V and 4 bases from J, the gap between germline ends came to 19 bases. The CDR3 consists of 17 residues. Germline CDR1 and CDR2: LGHNA and YSLEER. The CDR3 loop is CASSPVRGLPITGELFF. Here the CDR3 DNA reads TGCGCCAGCAGCCCAGTTCGCGGACTACCTATCACCGGGGAGCTGTTTTTT.

V gene TRBV9 combines with J gene TRBJ2-1, with D possibly matching TRBD1 (6 bases). Germline V CDR1 and CDR2: SGDLS, YYNGEE. The CDR3 is 15 residues long. With 4 bases removed from V and 1 base from J, the gap between germline ends came to 12 bases. The CDR3 is CASSSGQRSYNEQFF. The CDR3 DNA follows: TGTGCCAGCAGCTCAGGACAGCGGTCCTACAATGAGCAGTTCTTC.

This sequence joins TRBV19 and TRBJ1-5; 10 bases agree with TRBD1. The V gene's germline CDR1 is LNHDA and CDR2 SQIVND (reference sequence). V gave up 6 bases and J gave up 3 bases; unmatched junction bases: 5. The CDR3 has 15 residues. The chain's CDR3 is CASRSGTGANQPQHF. For the CDR3, the DNA is TGTGCCAGTAGATCCGGGACAGGGGCCAATCAGCCCCAGCATTTT.

V usage is TRBV9 and J usage is TRBJ2-1; D is perhaps TRBD2 (6 bases). CDR3 size: 13 residues. Trimming stripped 4 bases from V and 8 bases from J, with 13 bases between. In germline, CDR1 is SGDLS, CDR2 YYNGEE. CDR3 residues: CASSIRVADEQFF. The CDR3 region has the DNA TGTGCCAGCAGCATCCGGGTAGCGGATGAGCAGTTCTTC.